The clone carrying this T cell receptor beta chain has only one observation. Its antigen is still unknown. Other DNA sequences in this sample translate to the same CDR3. The V end was cut by 1 base, the J end by 5 bases, with 1 base between. CDR1 is DFQATT, CDR2 SNEGSKA, per germline (reference sequence). This CDR3 has 10 amino acids. The data derive from a study of beta chain features in type 1 diabetes. Study as a whole: Analysis included around 110,000,000 sorted cells drawn from all samples.

Study findings and constraints: TCRB repertoires of naive, central memory and Treg cells appeared more similar among patients than among healthy donors. TCRB rearrangement may or may not be influenced by HLA type; here this remained unresolved. More deletions and fewer insertions at VDJ junctions were seen in type 1 diabetes patients.

Reverse transcription of all isolated RNA meant that expressed TCRB transcripts were sequenced. Sequenced by immunoSEQ multiplex PCR; TCRdb stores in-frame clones only, minus some. The top ten clones hold more than 0.055% of a sample with under 500,000 clones, roughly 30% of them seen once. This TCR was sampled from a man aged 18 to 29 in good health. V gene TRBV20-1 combines with J gene TRBJ2-3; D is unresolved. Sequenced material: naive CD4+ T cells from blood. CDR3 loop: CSARGDTQYF. CDR3 nucleotides: TGCAGTGCTAGAGGAGATACGCAGTATTTT.